The rows below give T cell receptor beta chains drawn from one sample of a study of blood T cell repertoires in COVID-19. Measured with immunoSEQ multiplex PCR; TCRdb has only the in-frame clones, and not every one. The sample has approximately 200,000 clones; approximately 81% are singletons. Material for sequencing was peripheral blood. The receptor set was obtained from a man in his forties or fifties with acute or convalescent COVID-19. CDR3s include the opening cysteine and the closing phenylalanine or tryptophan. Each record gives: clone size, D gene, J gene, V gene, CDR3 DNA, CDR3 protein. The D gene is left open where the match is weak. A clone size is listed for some rows: how often the clone was seen (once, few, many), or a class if it is expanded.

clone_size: NA; d_call: TRBD2; j_call: TRBJ2-2; v_call: TRBV2; cdr3_nt: TGTGCCAGCAGTGCCGGGACTAGCGTCGACACCGGGGAGCTGTTTTTT; cdr3_aa: CASSAGTSVDTGELFF
clone_size: NA; d_call: NA; j_call: TRBJ1-2; v_call: TRBV28; cdr3_nt: TGTGCCAGCAGCCCCACAGTCCCCCCTGGCTACACCTTC; cdr3_aa: CASSPTVPPGYTF
clone_size: NA; d_call: NA; j_call: TRBJ1-1; v_call: TRBV5-4; cdr3_nt: TGTGCCAGCAGCAAAGGGGATTCGGACACTGAAGCTTTCTTT; cdr3_aa: CASSKGDSDTEAFF
clone_size: NA; d_call: NA; j_call: TRBJ2-7; v_call: TRBV7-8; cdr3_nt: TGTGCCAGCAGCCTGCAGGGACTGACCTCCTACGAGCAGTACTTC; cdr3_aa: CASSLQGLTSYEQYF
clone_size: NA; d_call: TRBD1; j_call: TRBJ1-1; v_call: TRBV7-9; cdr3_nt: TGTGCCAGCAACACAGGGGGCACTGAAGCTTTCTTT; cdr3_aa: CASNTGGTEAFF
clone_size: NA; d_call: NA; j_call: TRBJ2-1; v_call: TRBV6-1; cdr3_nt: TGTGCCAGCAGTGAATCAGGGGCCGGTGAGCAGTTCTTC; cdr3_aa: CASSESGAGEQFF
clone_size: NA; d_call: NA; j_call: TRBJ1-2; v_call: TRBV7-2; cdr3_nt: TGTGCCGGAGCGGGGCGGGGAGTGGGTGGCTACACCTTC; cdr3_aa: CAGAGRGVGGYTF
clone_size: NA; d_call: TRBD1; j_call: TRBJ2-3; v_call: TRBV10-1; cdr3_nt: TGCGCCAGCAGCGGACAGGCTAGCACAGATACGCAGTATTTT; cdr3_aa: CASSGQASTDTQYF
clone_size: NA; d_call: TRBD2; j_call: TRBJ2-7; v_call: TRBV13; cdr3_nt: TGTGCCAGCACCATTGGGACTAGCGACGAGCAGTACTTC; cdr3_aa: CASTIGTSDEQYF
clone_size: NA; d_call: TRBD2; j_call: TRBJ2-3; v_call: TRBV5-6; cdr3_nt: TGTGCCAGCAGCTCGCCCCACGCAGCGGGGGGGTCACAGAATACGCAGTATTTT; cdr3_aa: CASSSPHAAGGSQNTQYF
clone_size: NA; d_call: TRBD2; j_call: TRBJ2-5; v_call: TRBV27; cdr3_nt: TGTGCCAGCAGTTCACTAGCGGGAGAGACCCAGTACTTC; cdr3_aa: CASSSLAGETQYF
clone_size: NA; d_call: NA; j_call: TRBJ1-5; v_call: TRBV5-1; cdr3_nt: TGCGCCAGCAGCCTGGGGGGTGACAGCAGGGCTGGTCCCCAGCATTTT; cdr3_aa: CASSLGGDSRAGPQHF
clone_size: NA; d_call: TRBD1; j_call: TRBJ1-5; v_call: TRBV30; cdr3_nt: TGTGCCTGGAGTATAGGACAGGGGGCGGTGGTCCAGCATTTT; cdr3_aa: CAWSIGQGAVVQHF
clone_size: few; d_call: NA; j_call: TRBJ1-3; v_call: TRBV18; cdr3_nt: TGTGCCAGCTCACCATCGGGGGGCCCCGGAAACACCATATATTTT; cdr3_aa: CASSPSGGPGNTIYF
clone_size: NA; d_call: TRBD2; j_call: TRBJ2-3; v_call: TRBV14; cdr3_nt: TGTGCCAGCAGCCAAGGGTCTAGCGGGGCCTCAGATACGCAGTATTTT; cdr3_aa: CASSQGSSGASDTQYF
clone_size: NA; d_call: TRBD1; j_call: TRBJ1-2; v_call: TRBV7-3; cdr3_nt: TGTGCCAGCGGTCGGGACAGGGAGGGGAGAGGCTACACCTTC; cdr3_aa: CASGRDREGRGYTF
clone_size: NA; d_call: TRBD2; j_call: TRBJ2-7; v_call: TRBV6-5; cdr3_nt: TGTGCCAGCGCTCCAGGACAAGCGGGGCAGCAGTACTTC; cdr3_aa: CASAPGQAGQQYF